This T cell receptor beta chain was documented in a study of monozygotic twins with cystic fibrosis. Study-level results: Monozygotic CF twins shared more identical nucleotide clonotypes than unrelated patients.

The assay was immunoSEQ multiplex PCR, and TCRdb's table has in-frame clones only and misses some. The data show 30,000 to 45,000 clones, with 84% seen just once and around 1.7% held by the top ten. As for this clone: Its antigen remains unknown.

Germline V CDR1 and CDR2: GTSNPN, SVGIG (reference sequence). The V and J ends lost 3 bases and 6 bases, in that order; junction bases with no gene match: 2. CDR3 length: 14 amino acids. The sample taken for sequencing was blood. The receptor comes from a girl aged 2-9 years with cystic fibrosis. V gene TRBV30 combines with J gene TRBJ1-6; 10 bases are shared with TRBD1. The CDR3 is CAWSRQGANSPLHF. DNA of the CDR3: TGTGCCTGGAGCAGACAGGGGGCTAATTCACCCCTCCACTTT.